These T cell receptor beta chains were read from a single sample in a study of T cell responses to AZD1222 COVID-19 vaccine. The data were produced by immunoSEQ multiplex PCR, yet TCRdb's version contains in-frame clones alone and is incomplete. The sample gives 130,000 or so clones, around 90% of which show up once; 1.9% is in the top ten. Sequencing used peripheral blood, obtained 28 days after the second AZD1222 dose. The receptors originated from an adult who received the AZD1222 COVID-19 vaccine. Both conserved end residues are part of each CDR3. The order of the fields is J gene, V gene, clone size, D gene, CDR3 protein, CDR3 DNA. The D gene is left open where the match is weak. Only some rows state a clone size, as once, few, many or a class for expanded clones.

TRBJ1-4 TRBV5-1 - - CASSLGRGGEKLFF TGCGCCAGCAGCTTGGGGCGTGGCGGTGAAAAACTGTTTTTT
TRBJ2-2 TRBV30 - - CAWSKTGRINTGELFF TGTGCCTGGAGTAAGACAGGGAGGATCAACACCGGGGAGCTGTTTTTT
TRBJ1-1 TRBV5-5 - - CASSPRGGWENTEAFF TGTGCCAGCAGCCCTAGGGGGGGCTGGGAGAACACTGAAGCTTTCTTT
TRBJ2-2 TRBV12-3/TRBV12-4 - - CASSGTYGELFF TGTGCCAGCAGTGGGACTTACGGGGAGCTGTTTTTT
TRBJ2-1 TRBV5-1 - - CASSVGVRSSYNEQFF TGCGCCAGCAGCGTCGGGGTCAGGAGCTCCTACAATGAGCAGTTCTTC
TRBJ1-5 TRBV5-3 - TRBD1 CARRLQRTGGAGNQPQHF TGTGCCAGAAGACTGCAACGGACAGGGGGCGCGGGTAATCAGCCCCAGCATTTT
TRBJ1-5 TRBV10-3 once TRBD1 CAISDRGNQPQHF TGTGCCATCAGTGACAGGGGGAATCAGCCCCAGCATTTT
TRBJ1-5 TRBV6-5 - - CASSPWAGNQPQHF TGTGCCAGCTCGCCCTGGGCGGGCAATCAGCCCCAGCATTTT
TRBJ1-4 TRBV4-1 - - CASSLNQGDEKLFF TGCGCCAGCAGCCTTAATCAGGGAGACGAAAAACTGTTTTTT
TRBJ2-6 TRBV7-3 - - CASSLNRAGVRSGANVLTF TGTGCCAGCAGCTTAAATCGTGCAGGGGTAAGGTCTGGGGCCAACGTCCTGACTTTC
TRBJ2-1 TRBV6-6 - TRBD1 CASSSGTGSEQFF TGTGCCAGCAGTTCCGGGACAGGAAGTGAGCAGTTCTTC
TRBJ1-5 TRBV7-2 - - CASSRQGSNQPQHF TGTGCCAGCAGCCGGCAGGGGTCCAATCAGCCCCAGCATTTT
TRBJ2-2 TRBV24-1 - - CATSEDGAGELFF TGTGCCACCAGTGAGGACGGGGCCGGGGAGCTGTTTTTT
TRBJ1-1 TRBV6-5 - - CASSGGGNTEAFF TGTGCCAGCAGCGGGGGGGGGAACACTGAAGCTTTCTTT
TRBJ1-1 TRBV6-5 - - CASKLQGGNTEAFF TGTGCCAGCAAGCTTCAAGGGGGGAACACTGAAGCTTTCTTT
TRBJ2-3 TRBV10-1 - - CASSDRNKLTDTQYF TGCGCCAGCAGTGATAGGAACAAGCTCACAGATACGCAGTATTTT
TRBJ2-3 TRBV11-2 - TRBD2 CASRLLAGDGSTDTQYF TGTGCCAGCAGATTACTAGCGGGAGACGGGAGCACAGATACGCAGTATTTT
TRBJ2-7 TRBV6-6 few - CASSPRLGVGEQYF TGTGCCAGCAGTCCCCGGCTAGGGGTAGGCGAGCAGTACTTC
TRBJ1-6 TRBV7-2 few - CASSLSFSPLHF TGTGCCAGCAGCTTAAGTTTCTCACCCCTCCACTTT
TRBJ1-1 TRBV5-1 - - CASTWGENTEAFF TGCGCCAGCACCTGGGGGGAGAACACTGAAGCTTTCTTT
TRBJ2-1 TRBV27 - - CASSHGTGNEQFF TGTGCCAGCAGTCATGGGACGGGGAATGAGCAGTTCTTC
TRBJ2-1 TRBV7-8 - - CASSSSGNEQFF TGTGCCAGCAGCTCCAGCGGTAATGAGCAGTTCTTC
TRBJ2-5 TRBV21-1 - - CASSTRVAGGSGETQYF -
TRBJ1-5 TRBV6-5 - TRBD1 CASRGQGAWQPQHF TGTGCCAGCAGGGGACAGGGGGCTTGGCAGCCCCAGCATTTT
TRBJ2-4 TRBV7-3 - - CASSPALGEENIQYF TGTGCCAGCAGCCCAGCCTTGGGGGAAGAAAACATTCAGTACTTC
TRBJ2-1 TRBV3-1/TRBV3-2 - - CASSRYYNEQFF TGTGCCAGCAGCCGGTACTACAATGAGCAGTTCTTC
TRBJ2-1 TRBV27 once - CASSLGFPNEQFF TGTGCCAGCAGTTTAGGTTTCCCCAATGAGCAGTTCTTC
TRBJ1-1 TRBV27 - - CASSINRATEAFF TGTGCCAGCAGTATTAACAGGGCCACTGAAGCTTTCTTT
TRBJ1-3 TRBV2 - - CASTGVTGNTIYF TGTGCCAGCACTGGGGTTACAGGAAACACCATATATTTT
TRBJ1-5 TRBV18 - - CASSPAGAGQPQHF TGTGCCAGCTCACCAGCGGGGGCCGGCCAGCCCCAGCATTTT
TRBJ2-3 TRBV9 - TRBD2 CASSVGLSGRGGDTQYF TGTGCCAGCAGCGTAGGTCTGTCCGGGAGGGGCGGGGATACGCAGTATTTT
TRBJ1-2 TRBV2 few - CASIPGEGGDYGYTF TGTGCCAGCATTCCTGGGGAAGGAGGTGACTATGGCTACACCTTC
TRBJ1-1 TRBV3-1/TRBV3-2 - TRBD1 CASSQTGGRTEAFF TGTGCCAGCAGCCAGACAGGGGGTCGCACTGAAGCTTTCTTT
TRBJ2-1 TRBV4-3 - TRBD1 CASSRDRDRYNEQFF TGCGCCAGCAGCCGGGACCGGGACAGATACAATGAGCAGTTCTTC
TRBJ1-6 TRBV27 - - CASTPGWGGSSYNSPLHF TGTGCCAGCACCCCAGGGTGGGGGGGGAGCTCCTATAATTCACCCCTCCACTTT
TRBJ1-4 TRBV12-5 - TRBD1 CASGTGTGGAGANEKLFF TGTGCTAGTGGTACTGGGACAGGGGGCGCCGGGGCTAATGAAAAACTGTTTTTT
TRBJ2-3 TRBV7-9 - - CASSDLRGGRDTQYF TGTGCCAGCAGCGACCTCCGGGGCGGGCGGGATACGCAGTATTTT
TRBJ1-2 TRBV6-2/TRBV6-3 - - CASSYRDNYGYTF TGTGCCAGCAGTTACCGGGACAACTATGGCTACACCTTC
TRBJ2-5 TRBV5-4 once - CASSLVQQETQYF TGTGCCAGCAGCTTGGTACAGCAGGAGACCCAGTACTTC
TRBJ1-1 TRBV7-9 - TRBD1 CASRQGAGTEAFF TGTGCCAGCAGACAGGGGGCCGGCACTGAAGCTTTCTTT
TRBJ1-2 TRBV7-2 - - CASSLGQGSSYGYTF TGTGCCAGCAGCTTAGGGCAGGGGTCTTCCTATGGCTACACCTTC
TRBJ2-5 TRBV7-2 - TRBD2 CASSFGTSKETQYF TGTGCCAGCAGCTTCGGGACTAGTAAAGAGACCCAGTACTTC
TRBJ1-2 TRBV4-3 few TRBD1 CASSQDRRGEGYTF TGCGCCAGCAGCCAAGATCGCAGGGGGGAGGGCTACACCTTC
TRBJ1-6 TRBV5-5 - TRBD1 CASGGGQGGLVLHF TGTGCCAGCGGCGGGGGACAGGGCGGATTAGTCCTCCACTTT
TRBJ1-3 TRBV29-1 - TRBD1 CSVRRDRTGNTIYF TGCAGCGTCCGACGGGACAGAACTGGAAACACCATATATTTT
TRBJ1-2 TRBV11-3 - TRBD1 CASSLDGTVLTF TGTGCCAGCAGCTTAGATGGGACAGTCCTCACCTTC
TRBJ2-2 TRBV3-1/TRBV3-2 - - CASSQERGVEASGELFF TGTGCCAGCAGCCAGGAACGGGGAGTTGAGGCTTCCGGGGAGCTGTTTTTT
TRBJ1-5 TRBV28 - TRBD1 CASSTLGQGNQPQHF TGTGCCAGCAGTACCCTCGGACAGGGCAATCAGCCCCAGCATTTT
TRBJ1-6 TRBV7-9 - - CASSRAVIGSPLHF TGTGCCAGCAGCCGGGCAGTGATCGGTTCACCCCTCCACTTT
TRBJ2-1 TRBV6-1 - TRBD2 CASSEDTSGRIDEQFF TGTGCCAGCAGTGAAGATACTAGCGGGAGGATAGATGAGCAGTTCTTC
TRBJ1-6 TRBV13 - - CASSTRDSEAPLHF TGTGCCAGCAGCACCCGGGACTCTGAGGCACCCCTCCACTTT
TRBJ2-6 TRBV29-1 - - CSVEGGAGANVLTF TGCAGCGTTGAAGGGGGTGCGGGGGCCAACGTCCTGACTTTC
TRBJ2-3 TRBV7-2 - TRBD2 CASSLQGLAGDTQYF TGTGCCAGCAGCCTCCAAGGACTAGCGGGAGATACGCAGTATTTT
TRBJ1-2 TRBV5-5 - TRBD1 CASSSTSGTGGIYGYTF TGTGCCAGCAGCTCGACTTCCGGGACAGGGGGTATCTATGGCTACACCTTC